The 19 T cell receptor beta chains presented below share a single source sample, sequenced in a study of cytomegalovirus exposure and HLA in healthy donors. The PCR contained 60 Vbeta and 13 Jbeta primers. Libraries were prepared by immunoSEQ multiplex PCR; TCRdb keeps only in-frame clonotypes and omits some of them. The table records about 130,000 clones, 77% of them present only once. Sequencing used PBMCs. Source of these receptors: a woman in her thirties or forties in good health and CMV-seropositive.

The rearrangement links TRBV19 to TRBJ1-3; TRBD1 is a possible D gene (6 bases). Germline V gives CDR1 LNHDA, CDR2 SQIVND (reference sequence). The CDR3 sequence is 12 residues long. Trimming removed 11 bases from V and 7 bases from J, with 15 bases in between. This CDR3 is CAARDNRNTIYF. In DNA, the CDR3 is TGTGCCGCCAGGGACAACCGGAACACCATATATTTT.

The chain links TRBV5-5 to TRBJ2-7; D is possibly TRBD2 (6 bases). The length of the CDR3 is 13 residues. The ends were cut back, 7 bases at V and 5 bases at J, with 16 bases in the middle. In germline, CDR1 is SGHKS, CDR2 YYEKEE (reference sequence). CDR3 region: CASRRGTVNEQYF. CDR3 nucleotides: TGTGCCAGCCGGCGGGGAACAGTGAACGAGCAGTACTTC.

The chain recombines TRBV4-1 with TRBJ1-4; a possible D gene is TRBD1 (6 bases). In germline, CDR1 is MGHRA, CDR2 YSYEKL. V was shortened by 3 bases and J by 0 bases, with 20 bases between the two germline ends. CDR3 length: 19 residues. CDR3 loop: CASSHDLLRQVATNEKLFF. CDR3 DNA sequence: TGCGCCAGCAGCCACGACCTCTTAAGACAGGTTGCAACTAATGAAAAACTGTTTTTT.

The genes are TRBV7-9 and TRBJ2-7; 9 bases line up with TRBD1. The CDR3 length is 15 residues. CDR1 is SEHNR and CDR2 is FQNEAQ in the germline V gene (reference sequence). V gave up 4 bases and J gave up 3 bases; unmatched junction bases: 7. Written as DNA, the CDR3 is TGTGCCAGCAGCTCACCGGACAGGGGCGACTACGAGCAGTACTTC. It specifies CASSSPDRGDYEQYF. The full variable domain, in which reference TRBV7-9 and TRBJ2-7 provide the parts outside the CDR3, is DTGVSQNPRHKITKRGQNVTFRCDPISEHNRLYWYRQTLGQGPEFLTYFQNEAQLEKSRLLSDRFSAERPKGSFSTLEIQRTEQGDSAMYLCASSSPDRGDYEQYFGPGTRLTVT.

This chain links TRBV5-5 with TRBJ2-7; D gene unclear. Deletions cut 0 bases from V and 5 bases from J, with 12 bases between. The CDR3 contains 14 residues. Germline CDR1 and CDR2: SGHKS and YYEKEE (reference sequence). CDR3 nucleotide sequence: TGTGCCAGCAGCTTGGCTGGCAGTTTTGACGAGCAGTACTTC. Translating gives CASSLAGSFDEQYF.

The chain has TRBV4-1 and TRBJ1-2; D is perhaps TRBD1 (6 bases). Trimming left V 2 bases short and J 0 bases short, with 16 bases between. The CDR3 spans 17 residues. Germline V gives CDR1 MGHRA, CDR2 YSYEKL. The CDR3 coding sequence is TGCGCCAGCAGCCAATGGTTCGGACAGTATTCTAACTATGGCTACACCTTC. The encoded protein is CASSQWFGQYSNYGYTF.

This sequence joins TRBV10-3 and TRBJ1-1; D not resolved. The V gene lost 8 bases and the J gene lost 5 bases, with 12 bases spanning the gap. CDR3 length: 12 residues. Germline CDR1 and CDR2: ENHRY and SYGVKD. CDR3 region: CAIGRDGTEAFF. CDR3 nucleotide sequence: TGTGCCATCGGAAGAGACGGGACTGAAGCTTTCTTT.

This clone was seen just once. The chain recombines TRBV5-1 with TRBJ1-5, with D possibly matching TRBD1 (5 bases). In germline, CDR1 is SGHRS, CDR2 YFSETQ. The CDR3 contains 14 residues. The V end was cut by 4 bases, the J end by 4 bases, with 12 bases between. In nucleotides, the CDR3 is TGCGCCAGCAGCACGGGACTGAGTAATCAGCCCCAGCATTTT. This sequence encodes CASSTGLSNQPQHF.

The table lists this clone with a few counts. The rearrangement joins TRBV6-1 to TRBJ2-3; 11 positions match TRBD1. The CDR3 has 15 amino acids. V was clipped by 6 bases and J by 2 bases; unmatched bases: 4. Germline lookup yields CDR1 MNHNS and CDR2 SASEGT. The CDR3 coding sequence is TGTGCCAGCAGGAGGGACAGGGGGGACACAGATACGCAGTATTTT. Translating it yields CASRRDRGDTDTQYF.

This sequence joins TRBV29-1 and TRBJ2-5, with 8 bases lining up with TRBD1. CDR1 and CDR2 from the germline V gene are SQVTM and ANQGSEA. The CDR3 is made up of 14 amino acids. With V trimmed by 0 bases and J by 5 bases, 5 bases remained unmatched. The CDR3 coding sequence is TGCAGCGTTGAAGACAGGGGGCGGTCGGAGACCCAGTACTTC. The encoded protein is CSVEDRGRSETQYF. The variable domain in full, completed from reference TRBV29-1 and TRBJ2-5, reads SAVISQKPSRDICQRGTSLTIQCQVDSQVTMMFWYRQQPGQSLTLIATANQGSEATYESGFVIDKFPISRPNLTFSTLTVSNMSPEDSSIYLCSVEDRGRSETQYFGPGTRLLVL.

The chain combines TRBV13 with TRBJ1-2; D remains ambiguous. The V end lost 2 bases, the J end lost 5 bases, and 12 bases lay between the germline ends. The CDR3 spans 14 residues. Germline loops: CDR1 PRHDT, CDR2 FYEKMQ (reference sequence). CDR3 in amino acids: CASSLNVGDYGYTF. The CDR3 region has the DNA TGTGCCAGCAGCTTAAACGTCGGAGATTATGGCTACACCTTC.

V gene TRBV10-3 combines with J gene TRBJ2-3; 9 bases are a match to TRBD2. The V segment lost 11 bases and the J segment 7 bases; nucleotides outside the gene matches: 10. From germline, CDR1 is ENHRY and CDR2 SYGVKD. The CDR3 extends over 13 amino acids. The CDR3 nucleotides are TGTGCCGCACGGGCCGGACTAGCGTATACGCAGTATTTT. Translation gives CAARAGLAYTQYF.

This clone has just a few counts. The chain joins TRBV23-1 to TRBJ2-1, with TRBD1 as a possible D gene (5 bases). TRBV23-1 is designated an ORF whose function remains uncertain. V was shortened by 0 bases and J by 3 bases, with 6 bases between the two germline ends. The CDR3 sequence is 14 residues long. The CDR3 loop is CASSQSGRYNEQFF. As DNA, the CDR3 is TGCGCCAGCAGTCAATCGGGGCGCTACAATGAGCAGTTCTTC.

V usage is TRBV28 and J usage is TRBJ2-2, with 11 bases aligning to TRBD2. CDR3 length: 18 amino acids. Germline V gene sequence: CDR1 MDHEN, CDR2 SYDVKM. V shed 3 bases and J 1 base; nucleotides not matched to a gene: 7. The CDR3 reads CASSFVTSGGWNTGELFF. The CDR3 DNA is TGTGCCAGCAGTTTCGTTACTAGCGGGGGATGGAACACCGGGGAGCTGTTTTTT.

The rearrangement uses TRBV5-1 and TRBJ1-1; D not resolved. V lost 4 bases, J lost 0 bases, and 7 bases lay in between. This CDR3 comprises 13 residues. CDR1 is SGHRS and CDR2 is YFSETQ in the germline V gene. The CDR3, as DNA: TGCGCCAGCAGCATCTCTATGAACACTGAAGCTTTCTTT. Translation: CASSISMNTEAFF. Filled out from reference TRBV5-1 and TRBJ1-1, the complete variable domain reads KAGVTQTPRYLIKTRGQQVTLSCSPISGHRSVSWYQQTPGQGLQFLFEYFSETQRNKGNFPGRFSGRQFSNSRSEMNVSTLELGDSALYLCASSISMNTEAFFGQGTRLTVV.

This chain uses TRBV4-1 with TRBJ1-2, with D hard to call. The V and J ends lost 1 base and 4 bases respectively, with 13 bases between them. CDR1 and CDR2 (germline): MGHRA, YSYEKL. CDR3 size: 15 residues. The DNA for the CDR3 is TGCGCCAGCAGCCAAGCCCAGGTCACCCTCTATGGCTACACCTTC. Translated: CASSQAQVTLYGYTF.

The gene calls are TRBV29-1 and TRBJ1-1; possible D gene TRBD1, 5 bases. Germline CDR1 reads SQVTM; CDR2 reads ANQGSEA. The V and J ends lost 5 bases and 0 bases respectively, with 10 bases between them. The length of the CDR3 is 13 residues. CDR3 amino acids: CSVTGTLNTEAFF. The DNA for the CDR3 is TGCAGCGTTACCGGGACTTTGAACACTGAAGCTTTCTTT.

The V and J genes are TRBV5-1 and TRBJ1-2; 9 bases are a match to TRBD1. The junction had 11 bases not matched to a gene; V was cut back by 4 bases and J by 7 bases. CDR3 size: 15 residues. Per the germline V gene, CDR1 is SGHRS and CDR2 is YFSETQ. CDR3 region: CASSKTSDRGAGYTF. Here the CDR3 DNA reads TGCGCCAGCAGCAAAACGTCGGACAGGGGCGCTGGCTACACCTTC.

V is TRBV27 and J is TRBJ2-4, with TRBD2 matching over 8 bases. The CDR3 loop spans 15 amino acids. The V and J ends lost 2 bases and 3 bases, in that order; junction bases with no gene match: 3. Germline-derived CDR1 and CDR2 are MNHEY and SMNVEV (reference sequence). Here the CDR3 reads CASSLTSGLKNIQYF. Written as DNA, the CDR3 is TGTGCCAGCAGTTTAACTAGCGGACTCAAAAACATTCAGTACTTC.